The 13 T cell receptor beta chains presented below share a single source sample, sequenced in a study of blood T cell repertoires in COVID-19 (TCRdb year 2020). Libraries were prepared through the immunoSEQ multiplex PCR assay. The table was pulled from immuneACCESS by TCRdb, which kept in-frame rearrangements only. Such tables lose some clones; where checked, under half of the loss comes from unresolved V genes, and the rest has no known cause. For this sample the table gives fewer than 300,000 clones, of which 70% to 80% were detected only once. The top ten clones comprise around 3.4% of the sample. Sequencing was carried out using peripheral blood. The receptor source for this set is a woman older than 75 with acute or convalescent COVID-19.

To note about this clone: The same CDR3 also results from other DNA sequences found in this sample. This rearrangement joins TRBV6-5 to TRBJ1-6; D might be TRBD1 (6 bases). Per the germline V gene, CDR1 is MNHEY and CDR2 is SVGAGI. Trimming stripped 6 bases from V and 0 bases from J, with 6 bases between. This CDR3 region has 14 residues. The CDR3 sequence: CASSRGSYNSPLHF. DNA for the CDR3: TGTGCCAGCAGCAGGGGCTCCTATAATTCACCCCTCCACTTT.

V is TRBV6-5 and J is TRBJ2-7; 9 bases match TRBD2. There are 15 residues in the CDR3. Germline V gives CDR1 MNHEY, CDR2 SVGAGI. The V gene end was trimmed by 0 bases and the J gene end by 2 bases; junction bases not matched to a gene: 2. CDR3 in DNA: TGTGCCAGCAGTTACTCGGTAGCGGGAGCCTACGAGCAGTACTTC. Protein product: CASSYSVAGAYEQYF.

This clone showed up just once. The chain joins TRBV5-1 to TRBJ1-1; 8 nucleotides align to TRBD1. Unmatched junction bases numbered 13, after V lost 4 bases and J lost 8 bases. CDR1 is SGHRS and CDR2 is YFSETQ in the germline V gene. The CDR3 runs 15 residues. Written as DNA, the CDR3 is TGCGCCAGCAGCCGGGGAGGGACAGGAGGCCTCGAAGCTTTCTTT. Translated, it gives CASSRGGTGGLEAFF.

This clone was found once. The chain recombines TRBV6-5 with TRBJ2-1, with D perhaps matching TRBD1 (6 bases). The CDR3 is 15 amino acids. Germline V lookup: CDR1 MNHEY, CDR2 SVGAGI. Trimming removed 7 bases from V and 9 bases from J, with 22 bases in between. CDR3 coding DNA: TGTGCCAGCACCCACACAGGGTGGTCGGGCAGTGAGCAGTTCTTC. As protein: CASTHTGWSGSEQFF.

In this sample, this clone turned up a few times. The chain is built from TRBV27 and TRBJ1-6; 8 bases are a match to TRBD1. The CDR3 runs 15 residues. After removal of 0 bases from V and 9 bases from J, the junction contained 4 bases not matched to a gene. Germline V gives CDR1 MNHEY, CDR2 SMNVEV (reference sequence). The CDR3 nucleotides are TGTGCCAGCAGTTTATCGACAGGGGTAATTTCACCCCTCCACTTT. Encoded protein: CASSLSTGVISPLHF.

This clone was seen a few times. This chain uses TRBV9 with TRBJ2-7; D gene ambiguous. Per the germline V gene, CDR1 is SGDLS and CDR2 is YYNGEE. Trimming pared 1 base from V and 3 bases from J, leaving 8 bases between. This CDR3 has 13 amino acids. Here the CDR3 reads CASSVIPGYEQYF. Here the CDR3 DNA reads TGTGCCAGCAGCGTAATCCCCGGCTACGAGCAGTACTTC. The variable domain in full, completed from reference TRBV9 and TRBJ2-7, reads DSGVTQTPKHLITATGQRVTLRCSPRSGDLSVYWYQQSLDQGLQFLIQYYNGEERAKGNILERFSAQQFPDLHSELNLSSLELGDSALYFCASSVIPGYEQYFGPGTRLTVT.

This sequence joins TRBV6-5 and TRBJ1-3; no reliable D call. V lost 7 bases and J 0 bases, leaving 10 bases between the germline ends. CDR3 length equals 14 residues. Germline assignment: CDR1 MNHEY and CDR2 SVGAGI. CDR3 loop: CASMAGSSGNTIYF. The CDR3 nucleotides are TGTGCCAGCATGGCCGGGTCCTCTGGAAACACCATATATTTT.

This clone was detected many times. J is TRBJ2-7 and V is TRBV6-5; TRBD2 matches at 13 bases. Germline loops: CDR1 MNHEY, CDR2 SVGAGI. The CDR3 contains 15 residues. J lost 6 bases, V lost 6 bases, and 8 bases had no gene match. DNA of the CDR3: TGTGCCAGCAGACGCGGGACTAGCGGGGTTGGCGAGCAGTACTTC. It encodes CASRRGTSGVGEQYF.

The V gene is TRBV3-1 (or the pseudogene TRBV3-2), the J gene TRBJ2-5; weak D call: TRBD2 (7 bases). This CDR3 has 14 amino acids. V lost 1 base, J lost 5 bases, and 11 bases lay in between. Looked up from germline, CDR1 is LGHDT and CDR2 is YNNKEL (reference sequence). CDR3: CASSQARGGETQYF. DNA of the CDR3: TGTGCCAGCAGCCAAGCGAGGGGGGGGGAGACCCAGTACTTC.

The V gene is TRBV10-3, the J gene TRBJ1-3, with D perhaps TRBD1 (5 bases). CDR1 and CDR2 (germline): ENHRY, SYGVKD. V lost 10 bases and J lost 4, with 20 bases in between. The CDR3 is made up of 15 amino acids. The CDR3 protein is CATLPSRGFGNTIYF. The DNA of the CDR3 is TGTGCCACTCTACCATCAAGGGGATTCGGAAACACCATATATTTT.

The chain recombines TRBV12-5 with TRBJ1-2, with D unresolved. Germline assignment: CDR1 LGHNT and CDR2 FRNRAP. The CDR3 is made up of 13 amino acids. V gave up 3 bases and J gave up 8 bases, with 13 bases separating them. The CDR3 loop is CASGFMDREGYTF. For the CDR3, the DNA is TGTGCTAGTGGTTTTATGGATAGGGAGGGCTACACCTTC.

As DNA, the CDR3 is TGTGCCAGCAGCCGCGGGGGATTGGGCTACGAGCAGTACTTC. This translates into CASSRGGLGYEQYF. The chain is built from TRBV5-5 and TRBJ2-7, with 7 bases lining up with TRBD2. The CDR3 consists of 14 residues. Trimming at V came to 4 bases and at J to 3 bases, leaving 7 bases not matched to a gene. Germline assignment: CDR1 SGHKS and CDR2 YYEKEE (reference sequence).

The chain is built from TRBV19 and TRBJ1-4; D may be TRBD1 (6 bases). This CDR3 is built from 13 residues. The germline V gene has CDR1 LNHDA and CDR2 SQIVND (reference sequence). V was cut by 3 bases and J by 5 bases, with 7 bases left in between. Here the CDR3 DNA reads TGTGCCAGTAGTATTACAGGGAATGAAAAACTGTTTTTT. It is translated as CASSITGNEKLFF.